Shown below are 28 T cell receptor beta chains from a single sample sequenced in a study of cytomegalovirus exposure and HLA in healthy donors. PCR primers comprised 60 Vbeta and 13 Jbeta primers. Repertoires were generated with immunoSEQ multiplex PCR, while TCRdb's copy carries only in-frame clones and drops some. The sample lists over 150,000 clones; 80% were seen once. Sequenced material: PBMCs. These receptors all come from a young man in good health and CMV-seronegative.

The chain couples TRBV7-3 to TRBJ2-1; 11 nucleotides agree with TRBD2. Germline lookup yields CDR1 SGHTA and CDR2 FQGTGA. The CDR3 consists of 15 residues. The junction had 2 bases not matched to a gene; V was cut back by 3 bases and J by 4 bases. The CDR3 coding sequence is TGTGCCAGCAGCTTTCCTAGCGGGAGGTACAATGAGCAGTTCTTC. Translating gives CASSFPSGRYNEQFF.

This chain links TRBV7-9 with TRBJ1-1; D ambiguous. This CDR3 has 12 residues. Trimming took 7 bases from V and 1 from J, leaving 7 bases between them. CDR1 and CDR2 (germline): SEHNR, FQNEAQ (reference sequence). CDR3 sequence (DNA): TGTGCCAGCACCGCAGGGAACACTGAAGCTTTCTTT. Protein sequence: CASTAGNTEAFF.

The rearrangement joins TRBV7-9 to TRBJ2-7, with D possibly TRBD2 on 7 matching bases. From germline, CDR1 is SEHNR and CDR2 FQNEAQ (reference sequence). With 5 bases removed from V and 6 bases from J, the gap between germline ends came to 14 bases. This CDR3 region has 13 residues. For the CDR3, the DNA is TGTGCCAGCAGCCCTCCGGGGGGCCTCGAGCAGTACTTC. Residues: CASSPPGGLEQYF.

The chain recombines TRBV9 with TRBJ1-4, with unresolved D. Germline CDR1 and CDR2: SGDLS and YYNGEE. This CDR3 has 18 amino acids. Trimming removed 0 bases at V and 0 bases at J, with 15 bases between. Here the CDR3 reads CASSVEGLGRATNEKLFF. The CDR3 nucleotides are TGTGCCAGCAGCGTAGAGGGCTTGGGGAGAGCAACTAATGAAAAACTGTTTTTT. Variable domain in full (rest from reference TRBV9 and TRBJ1-4): DSGVTQTPKHLITATGQRVTLRCSPRSGDLSVYWYQQSLDQGLQFLIQYYNGEERAKGNILERFSAQQFPDLHSELNLSSLELGDSALYFCASSVEGLGRATNEKLFFGSGTQLSVL.

The chain recombines TRBV10-3 with TRBJ2-1, with TRBD2 identical over 9 bases. With V trimmed by 0 bases and J by 8 bases, 5 bases remained unmatched. The germline V gene has CDR1 ENHRY and CDR2 SYGVKD. CDR3 length equals 15 residues. The CDR3 DNA follows: TGTGCCATCAGTGAGTCGACTAGCGGAAGGGATGAGCAGTTCTTC. This sequence encodes CAISESTSGRDEQFF.

This clone was recorded a few times. The chain combines TRBV30 with TRBJ2-5, with D uncertain. Trimming took off 4 bases at V and 2 bases at J, with 17 bases between the two ends. The CDR3 spans 15 residues. CDR1 and CDR2 (germline): GTSNPN, SVGIG (reference sequence). CDR3 bases: TGTGCCTGGACCGCGGCCCACTCCCTGCAAGAGACCCAGTACTTC. Translation gives CAWTAAHSLQETQYF.

The J gene is TRBJ2-5, the V gene TRBV30; 9 bases match TRBD1. CDR1 is GTSNPN and CDR2 is SVGIG in the germline V gene (reference sequence). This CDR3 has 14 residues. The V and J ends lost 5 bases and 5 bases, in that order; junction bases with no gene match: 9. The CDR3 sequence is CAWSGFDRGETQYF. The CDR3 region has the DNA TGTGCCTGGTCAGGTTTTGACAGGGGGGAGACCCAGTACTTC.

This sequence joins TRBV19 and TRBJ1-1, with D unresolved. Germline CDR1 LNHDA, CDR2 SQIVND (reference sequence). This CDR3 has 13 amino acids. V shed 6 bases and J shed 1 base, with 9 bases lying between them. CDR3 loop: CASRPRENTEAFF. CDR3 sequence (DNA): TGTGCCAGTAGACCGAGGGAGAACACTGAAGCTTTCTTT.

The V gene is TRBV10-3, the J gene TRBJ2-7; possible D gene TRBD1, 5 bases. Germline assignment: CDR1 ENHRY and CDR2 SYGVKD. This CDR3 spans 15 amino acids. Trimming stripped 2 bases from V and 5 bases from J, with 16 bases between. CDR3 in DNA: TGTGCCATCAGTGAGGGGGCAGGGCCCCTAAACGAGCAGTACTTC. Translated: CAISEGAGPLNEQYF.

The CDR3 is CASSSHRGMNTEAFF. In DNA, the CDR3 is TGTGCCAGCAGTTCTCACAGGGGCATGAACACTGAAGCTTTCTTT. The chain links TRBV7-6 to TRBJ1-1; TRBD1 matches at 7 bases. Trimming removed 6 bases from V and 0 bases from J; junction bases left unmatched: 7. Germline CDR1 is SGHVS and CDR2 is FNYEAQ. This CDR3 comprises 15 residues.

The chain links TRBV7-9 to TRBJ2-7; D not resolved. CDR3 length equals 14 residues. V lost 6 bases, J lost 0 bases, and 12 bases lay in between. CDR1 SEHNR and CDR2 FQNEAQ come from the germline V gene (reference sequence). The CDR3 sequence: CASSPRVGSYEQYF. The CDR3 DNA reads as TGTGCCAGCAGTCCCCGAGTTGGCTCCTACGAGCAGTACTTC. The variable domain in full, with the rest retrieved from reference TRBV7-9 and TRBJ2-7, is DTGVSQNPRHKITKRGQNVTFRCDPISEHNRLYWYRQTLGQGPEFLTYFQNEAQLEKSRLLSDRFSAERPKGSFSTLEIQRTEQGDSAMYLCASSPRVGSYEQYFGPGTRLTVT.

The J gene is TRBJ2-7, the V gene TRBV30, with 8 nucleotides matching TRBD2. The CDR3 runs 13 residues. The germline CDR1 and CDR2 sequences are GTSNPN and SVGIG (reference sequence). J was trimmed by 2 bases and V by 1 base; bases with no gene match: 1. CDR3 protein: CAWSGGLAYEQYF. The CDR3 DNA is TGTGCCTGGAGTGGGGGACTAGCCTACGAGCAGTACTTC.

The gene calls are TRBV12-5 and TRBJ2-1; possible D gene TRBD2, 5 bases. The CDR3 has 11 amino acids. Germline CDR1 LGHNT, CDR2 FRNRAP. V dropped 9 bases and J dropped 8 bases, with 11 bases sitting between them. The CDR3 region is CASGGYDEQFF. Written as DNA, the CDR3 is TGTGCTAGCGGAGGTTACGATGAGCAGTTCTTC.

J is TRBJ1-1 and V is TRBV10-3, with D tentatively TRBD1 (6 bases). CDR1 and CDR2 from the germline V gene are ENHRY and SYGVKD. V lost 8 bases to trimming and J lost 2 bases, with 24 bases between them. The CDR3 extends over 17 amino acids. The CDR3 sequence: CAILLSLTRDINTEAFF. The CDR3 DNA sequence: TGTGCCATCTTGCTCTCTCTCACCCGGGACATAAACACTGAAGCTTTCTTT.

This chain connects TRBV6-5 to TRBJ1-1; a possible D gene is TRBD1 (6 bases). Per germline, CDR1 MNHEY and CDR2 SVGAGI. The V end was cut by 7 bases, the J end by 0 bases, with 9 bases between. The CDR3 loop spans 13 amino acids. CDR3 DNA: TGTGCCAGCAACAGGGACATGAACACTGAAGCTTTCTTT. Translating it yields CASNRDMNTEAFF.

The rearrangement joins TRBV15 to TRBJ1-5; D may be TRBD1 (5 bases). Trimming left V 6 bases short and J 3 bases short, with 9 bases between. Germline loops: CDR1 LNHNV, CDR2 YYDKDF (reference sequence). The CDR3 length is 13 residues. CDR3 sequence (DNA): TGTGCCACCAGAAGGGACTTCAATCAGCCCCAGCATTTT. Translating gives CATRRDFNQPQHF.

The chain is built from TRBV29-1 and TRBJ2-1; 8 nucleotides agree with TRBD1. The CDR3 extends over 12 amino acids. V was clipped by 6 bases and J by 7 bases; unmatched bases: 5. Germline assignment: CDR1 SQVTM and CDR2 ANQGSEA. CDR3 residues: CSVGTGPNEQFF. CDR3 bases: TGCAGCGTCGGGACAGGACCTAATGAGCAGTTCTTC.

The J gene is TRBJ2-7, the V gene TRBV27, with TRBD2 matching over 10 bases. With V trimmed by 7 bases and J by 5 bases, 8 bases remained unmatched. Looked up from germline, CDR1 is MNHEY and CDR2 is SMNVEV (reference sequence). The CDR3 loop spans 14 amino acids. The CDR3 loop reads CASNPSGRLDEQYF. The CDR3 DNA is TGTGCCAGCAATCCTAGCGGGAGACTCGACGAGCAGTACTTC.

The genes are TRBV6-5 and TRBJ2-7; the match to TRBD2 covers 8 bases. This CDR3 region has 15 residues. V lost 6 bases and J lost 2; bases outside the gene matches: 9. The germline CDR1 and CDR2 sequences are MNHEY and SVGAGI. The CDR3 loop reads CASSPPGLGPYEQYF. CDR3 nucleotides: TGTGCCAGCAGCCCTCCGGGACTAGGGCCCTACGAGCAGTACTTC.

The chain links TRBV7-9 to TRBJ2-1, with TRBD2 matching 10 bases. The CDR3 runs 15 residues. The germline V gene has CDR1 SEHNR and CDR2 FQNEAQ (reference sequence). V trimming: 5 bases; J trimming: 8 bases; junction bases outside the gene matches: 9. The CDR3 here is CASSPEGLAGDEQFF. DNA of the CDR3: TGTGCCAGCAGCCCCGAGGGTCTAGCGGGAGATGAGCAGTTCTTC.

The chain is built from TRBV28 and TRBJ1-2, with 7 bases that match TRBD1. The germline gives CDR1 MDHEN, CDR2 SYDVKM. The CDR3 length is 13 residues. With 4 bases clipped from V and 8 bases from J, the junction kept 7 bases outside the gene matches. CDR3 sequence (DNA): TGTGCCAGCAGTTCGGAGAGGGGGCGGGGCTACACCTTC. Its protein is CASSSERGRGYTF.

There are a few counts of this clone. V and J are TRBV30 and TRBJ1-1; tentatively, D is TRBD1 (6 bases). Germline V gene lookup returns CDR1 GTSNPN and CDR2 SVGIG (reference sequence). The CDR3 runs to 12 residues. Trimming cost V 1 base and J 8 bases, with 11 bases left between them. The CDR3 DNA reads TGTGCCTGGAGTGCTTTGACAGGAGAAGCTTTCTTT. As protein: CAWSALTGEAFF.

This clone has more than one count but fewer than ten. This chain connects TRBV5-6 to TRBJ1-4; no clear D. V gave up 2 bases and J gave up 11 bases, with 10 bases separating them. In germline, CDR1 is SGHDT, CDR2 YYEEEE. The CDR3 totals 12 residues. The CDR3 loop reads CASSFRGLKLFF. The CDR3, as DNA: TGTGCCAGCAGCTTCCGCGGACTGAAACTGTTTTTT.

This clone was seen only once. The rearrangement links TRBV7-9 to TRBJ1-5, with 7 bases that match TRBD1. Losses at the gene ends were 5 bases for V and 7 bases for J; bases not matched to a gene: 8. Germline V gives CDR1 SEHNR, CDR2 FQNEAQ (reference sequence). This CDR3 is built from 14 residues. In DNA form, the CDR3 reads TGTGCCAGCAGCAACCAAGGGGGCAGGCAGCCCCAGCATTTT. As protein: CASSNQGGRQPQHF.

V and J are TRBV5-1 and TRBJ2-5; 7 nucleotides agree with TRBD2. Germline CDR1 reads SGHRS; CDR2 reads YFSETQ. The CDR3 is 15 residues long. J gave up 0 bases and V 2 bases, and 4 bases lay outside the gene matches. CDR3 amino acids: CASSLGTTNQETQYF. The CDR3 coding sequence is TGCGCCAGCAGCTTAGGGACTACCAACCAAGAGACCCAGTACTTC.

The chain uses TRBV19 and TRBJ1-4; TRBD1 aligns across 12 bases. CDR1 and CDR2 from the germline V gene are LNHDA and SQIVND (reference sequence). The CDR3 has 18 amino acids. Losses at the gene ends were 7 bases for V and 0 bases for J; bases not matched to a gene: 9. CDR3 region: CASTDGDRGHSTNEKLFF. The CDR3 DNA sequence: TGTGCCAGTACCGATGGGGACAGGGGGCATTCAACTAATGAAAAACTGTTTTTT.

This rearrangement joins TRBV6-5 to TRBJ1-1, with TRBD1 matching over 7 bases. With 2 bases clipped from V and 7 bases from J, the junction kept 4 bases outside the gene matches. This CDR3 spans 13 amino acids. The germline V gene encodes CDR1 MNHEY and CDR2 SVGAGI. The CDR3 here is CASSYDREIEAFF. For the CDR3, the DNA is TGTGCCAGCAGTTACGACAGGGAGATTGAAGCTTTCTTT.

This clone showed up just a few times. The chain links TRBV7-7 to TRBJ2-7; a possible D gene is TRBD2 (5 bases). With 2 bases removed from V and 4 bases from J, the gap between germline ends came to 9 bases. This CDR3 is 13 amino acids long. Germline V gene sequence: CDR1 SSHAT, CDR2 FNYEAQ (reference sequence). CDR3: CASSLSEGYEQYF. In nucleotides, the CDR3 is TGTGCCAGCAGCTTAAGCGAGGGATACGAGCAGTACTTC. The whole variable domain, remainder taken from reference TRBV7-7 and TRBJ2-7, is GAGVSQSPRYKVTKRGQDVTLRCDPISSHATLYWYQQALGQGPEFLTYFNYEAQPDKSGLPSDRFSAERPEGSISTLTIQRTEQRDSAMYRCASSLSEGYEQYFGPGTRLTVT.